The T cell receptor (beta chain) described here comes from a study of cytomegalovirus exposure and HLA in healthy donors. Findings and limits, study-wide: In an earlier analysis, in around 590 donors, most V segments appeared productive either ~90% or ~30% of the time.

The CDR3 covers 11 residues. Germline CDR1 SNHLY, CDR2 FYNNEI. Trimming pared 2 bases from V and 10 bases from J, leaving 5 bases between. This PCR relied on a set of 60 Vbeta primers and 13 Jbeta primers. Some clones are missing from TCRdb's copy, which holds only in-frame ones; the method was immunoSEQ multiplex PCR. Among some 170,000 clones listed, 81% were seen once. Details on this clone: Antigen unknown.

The gene calls are TRBV2 and TRBJ1-4, with D unclear. The clonotype was recovered from a woman younger than 30 in good health and CMV-seropositive. Sequenced input: PBMCs. The CDR3 is CASSERVKLFF. CDR3 in DNA: TGTGCCAGCAGTGAACGGGTAAAACTGTTTTTT.